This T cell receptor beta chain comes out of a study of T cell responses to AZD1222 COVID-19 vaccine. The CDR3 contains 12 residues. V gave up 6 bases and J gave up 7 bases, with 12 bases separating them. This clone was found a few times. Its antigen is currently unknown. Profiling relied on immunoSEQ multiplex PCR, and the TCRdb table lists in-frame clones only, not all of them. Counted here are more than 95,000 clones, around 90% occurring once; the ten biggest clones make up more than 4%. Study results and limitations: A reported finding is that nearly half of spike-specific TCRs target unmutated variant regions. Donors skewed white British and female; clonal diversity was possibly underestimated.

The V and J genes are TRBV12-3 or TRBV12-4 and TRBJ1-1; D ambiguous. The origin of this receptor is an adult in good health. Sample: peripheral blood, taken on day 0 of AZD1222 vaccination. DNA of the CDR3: TGTGCCAGCAGCCACCCAGGTTATGAAGCTTTCTTT. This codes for CASSHPGYEAFF.